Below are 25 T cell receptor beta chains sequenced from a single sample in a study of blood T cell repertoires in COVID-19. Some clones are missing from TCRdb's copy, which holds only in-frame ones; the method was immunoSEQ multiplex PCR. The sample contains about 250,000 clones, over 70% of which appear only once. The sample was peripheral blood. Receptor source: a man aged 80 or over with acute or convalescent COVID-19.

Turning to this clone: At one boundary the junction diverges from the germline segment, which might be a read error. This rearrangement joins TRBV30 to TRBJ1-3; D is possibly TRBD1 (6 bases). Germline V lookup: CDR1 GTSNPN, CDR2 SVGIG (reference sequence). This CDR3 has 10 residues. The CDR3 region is CAWSVDRPHF. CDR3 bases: TGTGCCTGGAGTGTAGACAGGCCTCATTTT.

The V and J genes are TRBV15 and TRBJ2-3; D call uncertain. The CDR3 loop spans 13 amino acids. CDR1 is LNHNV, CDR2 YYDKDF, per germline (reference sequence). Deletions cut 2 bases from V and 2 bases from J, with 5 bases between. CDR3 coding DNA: TGTGCCACCAGCAGACGAGCCACAGATACGCAGTATTTT. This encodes CATSRRATDTQYF. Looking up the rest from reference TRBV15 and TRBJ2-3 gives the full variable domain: DAMVIQNPRYQVTQFGKPVTLSCSQTLNHNVMYWYQQKSSQAPKLLFHYYDKDFNNEADTPDNFQSRRPNTSFCFLDIRSPGLGDTAMYLCATSRRATDTQYFGPGTRLTVL.

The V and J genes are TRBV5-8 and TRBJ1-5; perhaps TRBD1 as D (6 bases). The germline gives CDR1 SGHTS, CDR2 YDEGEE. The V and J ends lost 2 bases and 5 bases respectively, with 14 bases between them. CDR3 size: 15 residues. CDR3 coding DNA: TGTGCCAGCAGCTTCCCACAGGGTCAAGATCAGCCCCAGCATTTT. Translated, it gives CASSFPQGQDQPQHF.

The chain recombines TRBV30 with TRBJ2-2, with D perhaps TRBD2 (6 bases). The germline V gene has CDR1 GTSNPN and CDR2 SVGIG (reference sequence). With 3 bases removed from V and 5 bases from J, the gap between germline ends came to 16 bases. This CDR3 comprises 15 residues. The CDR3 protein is CAWRPPGLLTGELFF. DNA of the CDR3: TGTGCCTGGAGGCCACCCGGACTATTAACCGGGGAGCTGTTTTTT. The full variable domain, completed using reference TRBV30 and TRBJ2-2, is SQTIHQWPATLVQPVGSPLSLECTVEGTSNPNLYWYRQAAGRGLQLLFYSVGIGQISSEVPQNLSASRPQDRQFILSSKKLLLSDSGFYLCAWRPPGLLTGELFFGEGSRLTVL.

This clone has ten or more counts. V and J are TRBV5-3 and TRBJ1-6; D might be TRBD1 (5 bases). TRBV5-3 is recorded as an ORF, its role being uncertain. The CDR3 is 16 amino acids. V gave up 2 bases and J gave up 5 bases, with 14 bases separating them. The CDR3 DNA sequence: TGTGCCAGAAGCTTCGAGGACACTCACCATAATTCACCCCTCCACTTT. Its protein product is CARSFEDTHHNSPLHF.

DNA of the CDR3: TGTGCCAGCAGCTTTAAGGGACAAGTGACCGGGGAGCTGTTTTTT. It codes for CASSFKGQVTGELFF. V is TRBV5-4 and J is TRBJ2-2; D is possibly TRBD1 (6 bases). This CDR3 contains 15 residues. Trimming left V 2 bases short and J 5 bases short, with 13 bases between. CDR1 SGHNT and CDR2 YYREEE come from the germline V gene (reference sequence).

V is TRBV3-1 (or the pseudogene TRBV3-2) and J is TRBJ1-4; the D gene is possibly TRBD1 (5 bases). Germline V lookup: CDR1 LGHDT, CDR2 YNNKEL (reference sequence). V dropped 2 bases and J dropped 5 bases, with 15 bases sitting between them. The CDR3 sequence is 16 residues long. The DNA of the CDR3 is TGTGCCAGCAGCCAAATGGGGGGGTTGAGAAATGAAAAACTGTTTTTT. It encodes CASSQMGGLRNEKLFF.

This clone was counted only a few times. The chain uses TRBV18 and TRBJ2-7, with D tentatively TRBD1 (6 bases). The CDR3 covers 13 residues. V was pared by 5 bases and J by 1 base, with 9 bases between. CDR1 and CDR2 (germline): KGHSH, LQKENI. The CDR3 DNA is TGTGCCAGCTCAGTAGGGACATCCTACGAGCAGTACTTC. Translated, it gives CASSVGTSYEQYF.

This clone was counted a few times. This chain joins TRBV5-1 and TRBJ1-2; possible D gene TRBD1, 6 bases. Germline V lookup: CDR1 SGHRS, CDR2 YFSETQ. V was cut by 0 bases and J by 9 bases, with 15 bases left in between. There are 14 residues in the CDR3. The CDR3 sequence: CASSLETGIVSYTF. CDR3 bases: TGCGCCAGCAGCTTGGAAACAGGGATTGTCAGCTACACCTTC. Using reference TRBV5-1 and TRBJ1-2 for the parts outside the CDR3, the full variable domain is KAGVTQTPRYLIKTRGQQVTLSCSPISGHRSVSWYQQTPGQGLQFLFEYFSETQRNKGNFPGRFSGRQFSNSRSEMNVSTLELGDSALYLCASSLETGIVSYTFGSGTRLTVV.

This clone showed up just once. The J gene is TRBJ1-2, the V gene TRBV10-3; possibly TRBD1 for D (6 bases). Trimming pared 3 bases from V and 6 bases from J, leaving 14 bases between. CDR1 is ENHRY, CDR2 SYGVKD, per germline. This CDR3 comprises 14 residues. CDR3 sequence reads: CAISEAPQGNGYTF. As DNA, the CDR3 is TGTGCCATCAGTGAAGCCCCACAGGGAAATGGCTACACCTTC.

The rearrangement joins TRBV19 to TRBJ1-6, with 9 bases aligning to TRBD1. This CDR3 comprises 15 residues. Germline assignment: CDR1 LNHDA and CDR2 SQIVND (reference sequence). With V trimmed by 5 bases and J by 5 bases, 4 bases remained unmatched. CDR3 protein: CASSPRTGDNSPLHF. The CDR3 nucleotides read TGTGCCAGTAGTCCCCGGACAGGGGATAATTCACCCCTCCACTTT.

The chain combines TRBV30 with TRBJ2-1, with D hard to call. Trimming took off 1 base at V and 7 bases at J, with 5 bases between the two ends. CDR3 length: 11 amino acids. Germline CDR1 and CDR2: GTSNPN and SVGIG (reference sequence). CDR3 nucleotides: TGTGCCTGGAGTGAGGAGAATGAGCAGTTCTTC. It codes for CAWSEENEQFF.

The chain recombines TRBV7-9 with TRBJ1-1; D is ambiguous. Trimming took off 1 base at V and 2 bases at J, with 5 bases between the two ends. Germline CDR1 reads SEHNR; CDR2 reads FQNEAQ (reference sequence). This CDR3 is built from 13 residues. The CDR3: CASSLGSNTEAFF. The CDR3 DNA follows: TGTGCCAGCAGCTTAGGTAGTAACACTGAAGCTTTCTTT.

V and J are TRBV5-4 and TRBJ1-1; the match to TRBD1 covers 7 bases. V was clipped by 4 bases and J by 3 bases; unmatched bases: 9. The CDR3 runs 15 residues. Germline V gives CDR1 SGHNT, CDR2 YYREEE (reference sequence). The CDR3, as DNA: TGTGCCAGCAGCGCCCGGACAGGAAGCGACACTGAAGCTTTCTTT. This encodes CASSARTGSDTEAFF.

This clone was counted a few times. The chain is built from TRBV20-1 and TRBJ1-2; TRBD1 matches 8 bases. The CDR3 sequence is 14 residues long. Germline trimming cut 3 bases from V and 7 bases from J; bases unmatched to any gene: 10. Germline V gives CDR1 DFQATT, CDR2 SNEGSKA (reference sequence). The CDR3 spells CSASQGGQGFGYTF. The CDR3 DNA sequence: TGCAGTGCTAGTCAGGGAGGACAGGGCTTTGGCTACACCTTC.

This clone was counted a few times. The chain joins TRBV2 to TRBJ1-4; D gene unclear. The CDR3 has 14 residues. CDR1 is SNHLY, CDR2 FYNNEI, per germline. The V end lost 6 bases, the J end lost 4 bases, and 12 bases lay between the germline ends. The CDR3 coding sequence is TGTGCCAGCAGGTCGGGGAGTAATAATGAAAAACTGTTTTTT. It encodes CASRSGSNNEKLFF.

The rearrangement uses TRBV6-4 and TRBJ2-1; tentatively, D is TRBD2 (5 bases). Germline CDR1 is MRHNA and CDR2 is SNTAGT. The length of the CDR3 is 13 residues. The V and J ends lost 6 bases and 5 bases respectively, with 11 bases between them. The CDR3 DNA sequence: TGTGCCAGCAGCCCCGAAGCGGACAATGAGCAGTTCTTC. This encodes CASSPEADNEQFF.

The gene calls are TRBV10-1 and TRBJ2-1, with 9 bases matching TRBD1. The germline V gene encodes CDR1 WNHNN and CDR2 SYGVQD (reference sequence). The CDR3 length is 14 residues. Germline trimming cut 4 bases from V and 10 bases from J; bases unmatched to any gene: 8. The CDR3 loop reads CASSGGTGLSEQFF. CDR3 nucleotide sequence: TGCGCCAGCAGTGGGGGGACAGGGCTCTCCGAGCAGTTCTTC.

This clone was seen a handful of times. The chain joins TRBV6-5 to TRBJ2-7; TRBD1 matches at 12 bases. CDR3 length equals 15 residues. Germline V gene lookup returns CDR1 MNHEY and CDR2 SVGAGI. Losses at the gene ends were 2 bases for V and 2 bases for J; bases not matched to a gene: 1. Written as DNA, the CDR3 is TGTGCCAGCAGTTACCGGGACAGGGGGCCCTACGAGCAGTACTTC. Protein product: CASSYRDRGPYEQYF.

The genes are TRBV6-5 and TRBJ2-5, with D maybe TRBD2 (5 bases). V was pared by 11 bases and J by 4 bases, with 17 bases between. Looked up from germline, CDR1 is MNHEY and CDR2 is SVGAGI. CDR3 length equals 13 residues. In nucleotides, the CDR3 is TGTGCCTCCTCACTTCGGGGTCCAGAGACCCAGTACTTC. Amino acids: CASSLRGPETQYF.

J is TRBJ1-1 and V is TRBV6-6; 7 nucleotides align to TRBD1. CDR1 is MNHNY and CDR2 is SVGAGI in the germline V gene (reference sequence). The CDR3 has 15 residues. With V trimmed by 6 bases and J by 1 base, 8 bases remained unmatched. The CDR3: CASSPQTGQNTEAFF. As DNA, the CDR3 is TGTGCCAGCAGCCCCCAGACAGGGCAGAACACTGAAGCTTTCTTT.

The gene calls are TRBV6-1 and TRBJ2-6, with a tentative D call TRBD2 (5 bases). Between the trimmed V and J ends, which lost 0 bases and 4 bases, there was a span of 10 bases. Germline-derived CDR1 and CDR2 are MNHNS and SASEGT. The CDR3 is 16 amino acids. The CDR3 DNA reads TGTGCCAGCAGTGAAGCGTGGGGAGCCGGGGCCAACGTCCTGACTTTC. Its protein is CASSEAWGAGANVLTF.

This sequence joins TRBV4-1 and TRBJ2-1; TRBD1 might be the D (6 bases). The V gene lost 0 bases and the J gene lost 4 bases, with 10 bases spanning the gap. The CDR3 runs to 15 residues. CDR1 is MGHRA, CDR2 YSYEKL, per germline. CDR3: CASSQDARGYNEQFF. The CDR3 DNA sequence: TGCGCCAGCAGCCAAGATGCCAGGGGATACAATGAGCAGTTCTTC.

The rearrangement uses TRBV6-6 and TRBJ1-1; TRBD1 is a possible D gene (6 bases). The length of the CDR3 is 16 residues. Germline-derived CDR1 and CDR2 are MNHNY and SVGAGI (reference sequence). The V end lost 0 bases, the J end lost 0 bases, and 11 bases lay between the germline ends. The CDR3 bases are TGTGCCAGCAGTTACTCGAAGGGGGGGCTGAACACTGAAGCTTTCTTT. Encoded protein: CASSYSKGGLNTEAFF.

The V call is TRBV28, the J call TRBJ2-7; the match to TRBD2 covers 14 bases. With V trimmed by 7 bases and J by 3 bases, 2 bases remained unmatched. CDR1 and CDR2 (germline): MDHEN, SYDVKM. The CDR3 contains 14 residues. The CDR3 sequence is CASMTSGRGYEQYF. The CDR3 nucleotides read TGTGCCAGCATGACTAGCGGGAGGGGCTACGAGCAGTACTTC.